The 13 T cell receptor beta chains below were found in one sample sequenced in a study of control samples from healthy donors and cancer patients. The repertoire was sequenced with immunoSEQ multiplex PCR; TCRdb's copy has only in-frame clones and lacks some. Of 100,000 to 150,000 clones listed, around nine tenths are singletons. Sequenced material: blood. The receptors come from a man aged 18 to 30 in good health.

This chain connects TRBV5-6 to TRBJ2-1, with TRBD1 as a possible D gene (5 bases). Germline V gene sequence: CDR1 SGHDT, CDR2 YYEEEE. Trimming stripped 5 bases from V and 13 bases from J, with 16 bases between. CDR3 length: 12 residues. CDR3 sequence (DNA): TGTGCCAGCAGTCCACAGACAGAGGTTCAGTTCTTC. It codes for CASSPQTEVQFF.

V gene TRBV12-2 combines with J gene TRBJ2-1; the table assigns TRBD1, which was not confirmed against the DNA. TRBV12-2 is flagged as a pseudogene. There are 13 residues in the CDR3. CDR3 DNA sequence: TGTGCAAGTCGCTTACAGGTCCCCAATGAGCAGTTCTTC. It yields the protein CASRLQVPNEQFF.

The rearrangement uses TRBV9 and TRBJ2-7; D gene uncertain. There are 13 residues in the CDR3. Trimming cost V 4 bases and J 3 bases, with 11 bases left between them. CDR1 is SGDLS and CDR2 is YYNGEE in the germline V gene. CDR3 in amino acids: CASSPLGSYEQYF. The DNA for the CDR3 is TGTGCCAGCAGCCCGCTTGGAAGCTACGAGCAGTACTTC.

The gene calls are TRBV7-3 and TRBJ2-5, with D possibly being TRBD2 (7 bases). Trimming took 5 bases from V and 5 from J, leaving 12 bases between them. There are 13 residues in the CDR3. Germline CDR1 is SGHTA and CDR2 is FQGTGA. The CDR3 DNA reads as TGTGCCAGCAGCCCGGGGGGCGGGGAGACCCAGTACTTC. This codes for CASSPGGGETQYF.

CDR3 sequence: CASRAGTGDEKLFF. The CDR3 DNA sequence: TGCGCCAGCAGGGCCGGGACAGGGGATGAAAAACTGTTTTTT. The chain uses TRBV5-1 and TRBJ1-4; 10 bases match TRBD1. Germline-derived CDR1 and CDR2 are SGHRS and YFSETQ. The CDR3 totals 14 residues. The trim removed 5 bases at V and 6 bases at J, leaving 4 bases unmatched.

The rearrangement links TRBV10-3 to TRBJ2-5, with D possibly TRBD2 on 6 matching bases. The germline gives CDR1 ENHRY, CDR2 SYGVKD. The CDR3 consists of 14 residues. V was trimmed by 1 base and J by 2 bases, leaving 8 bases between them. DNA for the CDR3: TGTGCCATCAGTGAGTTGGCGGGGCAAGAGACCCAGTACTTC. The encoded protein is CAISELAGQETQYF.

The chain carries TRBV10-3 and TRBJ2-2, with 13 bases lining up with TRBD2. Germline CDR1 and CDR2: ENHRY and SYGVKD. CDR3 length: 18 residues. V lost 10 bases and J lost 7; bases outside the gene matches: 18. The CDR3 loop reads CATTTGLAGTNKIGELFF. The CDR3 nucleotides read TGTGCCACTACTACGGGACTAGCGGGAACTAATAAAATCGGGGAGCTGTTTTTT.

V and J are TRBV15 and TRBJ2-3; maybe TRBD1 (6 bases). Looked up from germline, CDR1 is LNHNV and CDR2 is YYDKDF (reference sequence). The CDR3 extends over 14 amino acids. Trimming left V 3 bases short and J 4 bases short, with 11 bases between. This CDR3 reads CATSRLQGADTQYF. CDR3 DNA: TGTGCCACCAGCAGGCTACAGGGAGCAGATACGCAGTATTTT.

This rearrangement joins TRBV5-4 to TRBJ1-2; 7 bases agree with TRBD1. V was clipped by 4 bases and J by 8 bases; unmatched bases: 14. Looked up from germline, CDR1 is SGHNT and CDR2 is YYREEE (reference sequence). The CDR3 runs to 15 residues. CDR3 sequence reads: CASSALLRGREGYTF. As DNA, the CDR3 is TGTGCCAGCAGCGCTCTTCTAAGGGGGCGCGAGGGCTACACCTTC.

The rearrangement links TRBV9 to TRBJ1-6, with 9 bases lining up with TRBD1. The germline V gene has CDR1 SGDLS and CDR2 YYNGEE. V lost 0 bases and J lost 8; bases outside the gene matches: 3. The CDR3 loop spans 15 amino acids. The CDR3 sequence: CASSVGGTGYSPLHF. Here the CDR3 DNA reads TGTGCCAGCAGCGTAGGAGGGACAGGGTATTCACCCCTCCACTTT.

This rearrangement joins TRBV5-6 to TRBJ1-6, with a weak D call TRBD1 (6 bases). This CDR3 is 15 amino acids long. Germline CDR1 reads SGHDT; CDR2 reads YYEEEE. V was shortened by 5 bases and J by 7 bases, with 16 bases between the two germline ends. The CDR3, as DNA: TGTGCCAGCAGGCCACAGGGATTCGGAAATTCACCCCTCCACTTT. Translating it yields CASRPQGFGNSPLHF.

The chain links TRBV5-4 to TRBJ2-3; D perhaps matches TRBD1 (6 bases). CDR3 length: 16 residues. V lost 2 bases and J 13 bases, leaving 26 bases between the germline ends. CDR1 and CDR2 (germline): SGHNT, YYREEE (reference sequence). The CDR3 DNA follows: TGTGCCAGCAGCTTAGGCACAGGGACCCTTATACCCAAGGAGTATTTT. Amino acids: CASSLGTGTLIPKEYF.

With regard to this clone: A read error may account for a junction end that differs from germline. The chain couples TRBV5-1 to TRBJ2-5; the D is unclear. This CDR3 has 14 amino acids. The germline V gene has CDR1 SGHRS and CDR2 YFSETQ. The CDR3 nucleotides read TGCGCCAGCAGCTTACGACTGCAGCAAGGGACCCAGTACTTC. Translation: CASSLRLQQGTQYF.